Shown below are 3 T cell receptor beta chains from a single sample sequenced in a study of graft-versus-host responses after intestinal transplantation. TCRdb's copy holds only in-frame clones and misses some; the assay was immunoSEQ multiplex PCR. The sample holds around 43,000 clones, 75% to 95% seen once. The material sequenced was PBMCs, taken 524 days after transplant. Source of these receptors: a human patient who received an intestinal transplant, so some T cells may come from the graft donor.

The chain employs TRBV6-5 and TRBJ1-5; D gene uncertain. Germline lookup yields CDR1 MNHEY and CDR2 SVGAGI. V lost 0 bases to trimming and J lost 4 bases, with 4 bases between them. The CDR3 sequence is 13 residues long. The CDR3 protein is CASSYSRNQPQHF. The CDR3 DNA is TGTGCCAGCAGTTACTCCCGGAATCAGCCCCAGCATTTT.

This chain connects TRBV27 to TRBJ1-4; weak D call: TRBD1 (6 bases). The CDR3 has 15 residues. V shed 1 base and J shed 8 bases, with 14 bases lying between them. Germline values: CDR1 MNHEY, CDR2 SMNVEV (reference sequence). Written as DNA, the CDR3 is TGTGCCAGCAGTTTATTTTACAGGGAAAGGGAAAAACTGTTTTTT. Protein: CASSLFYREREKLFF.

The count of this clone is one. V is TRBV18 and J is TRBJ2-3; 7 bases are shared with TRBD1. Trimming removed 4 bases from V and 1 base from J; junction bases left unmatched: 2. The CDR3 is made up of 14 amino acids. Per germline, CDR1 KGHSH and CDR2 LQKENI. DNA for the CDR3: TGTGCCAGCTCACAGGGGGCGGGCACAGATACGCAGTATTTT. It is translated as CASSQGAGTDTQYF.